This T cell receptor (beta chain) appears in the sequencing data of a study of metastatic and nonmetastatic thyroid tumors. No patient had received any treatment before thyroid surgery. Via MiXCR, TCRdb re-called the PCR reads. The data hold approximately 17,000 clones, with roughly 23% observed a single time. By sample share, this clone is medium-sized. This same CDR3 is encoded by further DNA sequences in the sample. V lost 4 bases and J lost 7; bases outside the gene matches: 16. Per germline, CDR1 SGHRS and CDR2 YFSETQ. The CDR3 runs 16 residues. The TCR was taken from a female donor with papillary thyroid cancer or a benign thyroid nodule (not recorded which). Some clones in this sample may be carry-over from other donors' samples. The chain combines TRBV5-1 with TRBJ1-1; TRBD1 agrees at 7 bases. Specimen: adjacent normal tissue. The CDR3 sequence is CASSPAIPGGPREAFF. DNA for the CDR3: TGCGCCAGCAGCCCTGCAATACCAGGGGGACCCCGTGAAGCTTTCTTT. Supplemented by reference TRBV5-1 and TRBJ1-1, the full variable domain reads KAGVTQTPRYLIKTRGQQVTLSCSPISGHRSVSWYQQTPGQGLQFLFEYFSETQRNKGNFPGRFSGRQFSNSRSEMNVSTLELGDSALYLCASSPAIPGGPREAFFGQGTRLTVV.